The 6 T cell receptor beta chains in this list originate from one sample, sequenced in a study of regulatory T cells in long-lasting Graves disease (dated by TCRdb to the early 2020s). Interpreted using the paper, the time point label stands for: newly diagnosed GD, antithyroid drugs for less than 3 months. For both TCR sequencing and RNA sequencing, RNA was extracted from PBMCs in TRIzol. Library method: multiplex PCR. The data were produced on an Illumina HiSeq 4000. To build TCR beta libraries, CDR3 regions were amplified by Arm-PCR using iRepertoire HTBI primers. The public reads were run again by TCRdb, first through fastp at Q25 and then through MiXCR, and only productive beta chains were kept. Merged by CDR3 protein, the rows form single entries marked with the most common genes and DNA. The sample profile shows 500,000 to 700,000 distinct CDR3 sequences; 15% to 20% of them were found once. Around 18% of the sample goes to the ten largest clones.

This same sample was also taken into another study, of T cells in Graves' hyperthyroidism and ophthalmopathy.

The sequencing here drew on peripheral blood mononuclear cells (PBMCs), taken at new diagnosis, from a patient treated with antithyroid drugs. The receptors were sampled from a woman in her 30s with Graves disease. Donor details come from another sample of the same person, matched by shared clones.

The rearrangement uses TRBV20-1 and TRBJ1-5, with unresolved D. V was pared by 6 bases and J by 3 bases, with 18 bases between. The length of the CDR3 is 15 residues. Germline V CDR1 and CDR2: DFQATT, SNEGSKA (reference sequence). CDR3: CSAPLLEIDNQPQHF. In DNA form, the CDR3 reads TGCAGTGCCCCCCTGCTGGAGATTGACAATCAGCCCCAGCATTTT.

This clonotype was detected only a few times. The chain employs TRBV18 and TRBJ2-6; the match to TRBD1 covers 8 bases. The CDR3 length is 17 residues. Trimming took 3 bases from V and 5 from J; bases not matched to a gene: 9. The V gene's germline CDR1 is KGHSH and CDR2 LQKENI. The CDR3 nucleotides read TGTGCCAGCTCACCGCTGGGACAGGCTGGGCGGGCCAACGTCCTGACTTTC. Protein sequence: CASSPLGQAGRANVLTF.

This clonotype was detected many times. The chain has TRBV20-1 and TRBJ2-7; D tentatively reads TRBD1 or TRBD2 (5 bases each). This CDR3 contains 14 residues. CDR1 is DFQATT and CDR2 is SNEGSKA in the germline V gene (reference sequence). The V gene lost 2 bases and the J gene lost 1 base, with 12 bases spanning the gap. The CDR3 sequence is CSARKGGGSYEQYF. The CDR3 DNA follows: TGCAGTGCTAGAAAAGGTGGGGGATCCTACGAGCAGTACTTC.

Only a few counts were recorded for this clonotype. This chain links TRBV6-1 with TRBJ1-1; no clear D. V was cut by 7 bases and J by 6 bases, with 15 bases left in between. There are 13 residues in the CDR3. Germline V gene sequence: CDR1 MNHNS, CDR2 SASEGT. The CDR3 DNA sequence: TGTGCCAGCAAGAAGGTACAGCCATCTGAAGCTTTCTTT. Its translation is CASKKVQPSEAFF.

This clonotype occurred a few times. This rearrangement joins TRBV14 to TRBJ2-3, with 9 bases identical to TRBD1. Trimming at V came to 3 bases and at J to 3 bases, leaving 4 bases not matched to a gene. Germline CDR1 reads SGHDN; CDR2 reads FVKESK. This CDR3 has 15 residues. Here the CDR3 DNA reads TGTGCCAGCAGCCAGTGGGGACAGGGAACAGATACGCAGTATTTT. This codes for CASSQWGQGTDTQYF.

This clonotype was counted ten times or more. The CDR3 DNA reads TGTGCCAGCGGGAGGGCCGGGGAGCTGTTTTTT. It yields the protein CASGRAGELFF. The chain employs TRBV28 and TRBJ2-2; 7 nucleotides align to TRBD2. V dropped 8 bases and J dropped 6; count of bases not matched to a gene: 0. From germline, CDR1 is MDHEN and CDR2 SYDVKM. This CDR3 is built from 11 residues.